This entry features one TCR beta chain sequence. No antigen is known for it. No base-level quality is on record; no much larger clone is a single base apart. TCRbeta CDR3 regions were amplified from genomic DNA using the immunoSEQ Assay, a bias-controlled multiplex PCR. On the authors' methods: Within the assay, amplification of reference gene primers was used to estimate how many nucleated cells each sample contained. To quantify the absolute abundance of each unique TCRbeta CDR3 rearrangement, sequence reads were collapsed and filtered. For each sample, productive Simpson clonality was calculated by taking the square root of Simpson's diversity index across productive rearrangements. Drawn from immuneACCESS, this table holds only the in-frame rearrangements with V and J called that TCRdb kept. Clones are partly lost; checked studies trace under half to an unresolved V gene and leave the rest unexplained. V, J and clone size were drawn from that table, and D and trimming were deduced from the DNA. The sample data list about 400,000 clones, and roughly nine tenths of these were observed just once. The ten largest clonotypes hold 1.7% of the sample.

In the prospective study, participants were roughly 18 to 90 years old, resided in about two dozen geographic areas of the United States, and were enrolled through a virtual design. In the prospective study, cohorts were assigned on the basis of participant-reported clinical history obtained from a screening survey and a study questionnaire. For ImmuneRACE Cohort 3, a participant was defined as recovered based on two consecutive negative NP/OP PCR tests, clearance by a healthcare professional, or resolution of symptoms. In the prospective study, whole blood, serum and a nasopharyngeal or oropharyngeal swab were collected from each participant by mobile phlebotomists. Prospective study participants could optionally give additional blood draws and questionnaires over a roughly two-month period. Prospective study blood samples were shipped either frozen or at room temperature before DNA extraction.

This record belongs to a study of blood T cell repertoires in COVID-19 (dated by TCRdb to the early 2020s). Turning to the overall study: Collaborator samples came from the United States, Italy and Spain and covered acute and convalescent phases of COVID-19. The material from the prospective study consisted of cDNA or gDNA derived from T cells, B-cell-depleted T cells, or PBMCs. Subjects who had been exposed to COVID-19, were actively infected with it, or had recovered from it provided the deeply sampled blood TCRbeta repertoires that made up the dataset. The repertoires were released in a freely available public database meant as a resource for research on the immune response to SARS-CoV-2. The samples were drawn from the first 160 participants of the ongoing ImmuneRACE study and from 1,200 or so subjects provided by 6 global collaborators. Sample metadata almost always included a de-identified subject ID, COVID-19 status, age in years and sex. Where available, HLA class I and class II types were obtained from metadata supplied by the sample provider rather than from assay-based typing.

There are 15 amino acids in the CDR3, from cysteine to phenylalanine inclusive. The retained sequence is limited to the CDR3, 45 bases, with the frame set at the first base. CDR1 and CDR2, per the germline V gene, are SNHLY and FYNNEI. Clipping removes 7 bases from V and 3 bases from J, with 8 as the unmatched junction base count. Study-wide conclusions, independent of this receptor: Clinical and demographic metadata were provided uncurated, with the amount varying by source and participant.

Sequencing input: PBMCs or T cells enriched from blood (not recorded which). This clonotype was sampled from a woman aged 25 to 39 who had recovered from COVID-19. The chain is encoded by TRBV2 joined to TRBJ2-3, with 9 bases aligning to TRBD2. CDR3 loop: CASKLLAGSTDTQYF. The nucleotide sequence reads TGTGCCAGCAAATTACTAGCGGGTTCAACAGATACGCAGTATTTT.